These T cell receptor beta chains were read from a single sample in a study of cytomegalovirus exposure and HLA in healthy donors. The assay was immunoSEQ multiplex PCR, and TCRdb's table has in-frame clones only and misses some. The table has over 200,000 clones, about four fifths seen once. Input material: PBMCs. The source of these receptors is a middle-aged woman in good health and CMV-seropositive. The CDR3 runs from the conserved cysteine through the conserved F or W.

CDR3	V	J
CASSYSSHGFSYEQYF	TRBV6-5	TRBJ2-7
CASSQHGGESYNEQFF	TRBV13	TRBJ2-1
CASSPRQNTETQYF	TRBV7-3	TRBJ2-5
CAIRAGSSYEQYF	TRBV10-3	TRBJ2-7
CASRPDRGGYTEAFF	TRBV5-1	TRBJ1-1
CASSQDLRTGGAEQYF	TRBV4-2	TRBJ2-7
CASSPRLAGGGNEQFF	TRBV5-1	TRBJ2-1
CASMTEPTGEQYF	TRBV2	TRBJ2-7
CATSSLSGSRREQYF	TRBV15	TRBJ2-7
CASSYTRQGFSTF	TRBV6-5	TRBJ1-2
CASSPVDRADEQYF	TRBV7-9	TRBJ2-7
CASSSAGLGFEQYF	TRBV6-6	NA
CASSIKGRTAGELFF	TRBV19	TRBJ2-2
CASSTGQGGRNTQYF	TRBV5-1	TRBJ2-3
CASRGEGPNTGELFF	TRBV7-9	TRBJ2-2
CASSSGGRDPYNEQFF	TRBV6-6	TRBJ2-1
CASSSGQSLNEKLFF	TRBV7-2	TRBJ1-4
CASITGGTQYF	TRBV19	TRBJ2-3
CASRGGQGPYEQYF	TRBV6-5	TRBJ2-7
CASSQEEWQGTEAFF	TRBV4-3	TRBJ1-1
CASSPKRTPRGADEQFF	TRBV9	TRBJ2-1
CASSEGSSGRTEQFF	TRBV6-1	TRBJ2-1
CASSKRLAGVGTDTQYF	TRBV10-2	TRBJ2-3
CSSSVPQGHMNTEAFF	TRBV7-9	TRBJ1-1
CASFRPSQGTYEQYF	TRBV6-5	TRBJ2-7
CASSRASGQKNTEAFF	TRBV7-2	TRBJ1-1
CASSLDGQGHGEQFF	TRBV11-3	TRBJ2-1
CASSLAKRTQGGYTF	TRBV7-9	TRBJ1-2
CASSKGQRASWSAYEQYF	TRBV25-1	TRBJ2-7
CASSVDRAKYNEQFF	TRBV7-3	TRBJ2-1
CASSALGYSTDTQYF	TRBV5-1	TRBJ2-3
CAISAGAGGAIYGYTF	TRBV10-3	TRBJ1-2
CASSQGPGQGYQETQYF	TRBV4-1	TRBJ2-5
CASSVTGEGNEKLFF	TRBV19	TRBJ1-4
CASSDGTIGDNEQFF	TRBV10-2	TRBJ2-1
CASSFRQGANTGELFF	TRBV9	TRBJ2-2
CASSLVPGLAGGTQYF	TRBV7-9	TRBJ2-5
CASSLWGRAASYEQYF	TRBV13	TRBJ2-7
CASGTSLLWYEQYF	TRBV12-5	NA
CASSFREGPYEQYF	TRBV7-9	TRBJ2-7